The 12 T cell receptor beta chains reported below all come from one sample, sequenced in a study of shared clonotypes between healthy human individuals. Profiled with immunoSEQ multiplex PCR; TCRdb holds only in-frame clones, not every one. The sample gives 2,100,000 or so clones, 90% to 97% of which show up once; roughly 0.13% is in the top ten. The sample consisted of naive CD4+ T cells sorted from blood. Specified subset: CD45RA+ positively selected. These receptor sequences come from a man aged 18 to 29 in good health.

V gene TRBV5-8 combines with J gene TRBJ2-3; D is uncertain. CDR1 and CDR2 from the germline V gene are SGHTS and YDEGEE. V lost 0 bases to trimming and J lost 2 bases, with 4 bases between them. The CDR3 extends over 13 amino acids. The CDR3 spells CASSLVHTDTQYF. The CDR3 DNA reads TGTGCCAGCAGCTTGGTACACACAGATACGCAGTATTTT.

This rearrangement joins TRBV2 to TRBJ1-1; no reliable D call. The V end lost 7 bases, the J end lost 3 bases, and 12 bases lay between the germline ends. CDR1 is SNHLY, CDR2 FYNNEI, per germline. This CDR3 has 13 residues. CDR3 DNA sequence: TGTGCCAGCACCGCGCGCTTGGACACTGAAGCTTTCTTT. This codes for CASTARLDTEAFF. Full variable domain (remainder filled in from reference TRBV2 and TRBJ1-1): EPEVTQTPSHQVTQMGQEVILRCVPISNHLYFYWYRQILGQKVEFLVSFYNNEISEKSEIFDDQFSVERPDGSNFTLKIRSTKLEDSAMYFCASTARLDTEAFFGQGTRLTVV.

This chain links TRBV7-2 with TRBJ2-1; 12 nucleotides match TRBD2. The CDR3 runs 15 residues. Looked up from germline, CDR1 is SGHTA and CDR2 is FQGNSA. The V gene end was trimmed by 4 bases and the J gene end by 5 bases; junction bases not matched to a gene: 3. The CDR3 DNA sequence: TGTGCCAGCAGCTCGTGGACTAGCGGGAACAATGAGCAGTTCTTC. Amino acid sequence: CASSSWTSGNNEQFF.

This chain links TRBV10-3 with TRBJ2-1; possibly TRBD2 for D (5 bases). Germline values: CDR1 ENHRY, CDR2 SYGVKD. V lost 0 bases to trimming and J lost 1 base, with 13 bases between them. CDR3 length equals 17 residues. DNA for the CDR3: TGTGCCATCAGTGAGTCGCTGAAGACTACTTCCTACAATGAGCAGTTCTTC. Residues: CAISESLKTTSYNEQFF.

This chain links TRBV11-2 with TRBJ2-5, with a weak D call TRBD2 (6 bases). The CDR3 is 16 residues long. Trimming took off 6 bases at V and 4 bases at J, with 21 bases between the two ends. Per the germline V gene, CDR1 is SGHAT and CDR2 is FQNNGV. In nucleotides, the CDR3 is TGTGCCAGCAGTCGGGGCCGGGGAGAGGAGGGAGAGACCCAGTACTTC. It translates to CASSRGRGEEGETQYF.

CDR3: CASTGDGSGYTF. In nucleotides, the CDR3 is TGTGCCAGCACTGGGGATGGGTCCGGCTACACCTTC. This chain joins TRBV2 and TRBJ1-2, with D unclear. Trimming took off 7 bases at V and 8 bases at J, with 14 bases between the two ends. The CDR3 is 12 residues long. Germline-derived CDR1 and CDR2 are SNHLY and FYNNEI. Based on the CDR3 plus reference TRBV2 and TRBJ1-2, the full variable domain is EPEVTQTPSHQVTQMGQEVILRCVPISNHLYFYWYRQILGQKVEFLVSFYNNEISEKSEIFDDQFSVERPDGSNFTLKIRSTKLEDSAMYFCASTGDGSGYTFGSGTRLTVV.

This chain connects TRBV6-1 to TRBJ2-2; TRBD1 is a possible D gene (6 bases). Germline values: CDR1 MNHNS, CDR2 SASEGT. The length of the CDR3 is 15 residues. The germline V and J ends were trimmed by 4 bases and 4 bases, with 13 bases remaining between them. The CDR3 sequence: CASSAGQRGTGELFF. In DNA, the CDR3 is TGTGCCAGCAGTGCGGGACAACGGGGCACCGGGGAGCTGTTTTTT.

In regard to this clone: The sample holds other DNA sequences that translate to the same CDR3. The rearrangement uses TRBV30 and TRBJ1-5; D may be TRBD1 (5 bases). CDR3 length: 13 residues. Germline CDR1 is GTSNPN and CDR2 is SVGIG (reference sequence). The V end was cut by 1 base, the J end by 6 bases, with 10 bases between. The CDR3 is CAWSAGSGQPQHF. CDR3 DNA sequence: TGTGCCTGGAGTGCAGGGAGCGGTCAGCCCCAGCATTTT.

V is TRBV7-2 and J is TRBJ2-7; the match to TRBD2 covers 7 bases. J gave up 4 bases and V 1 base, and 7 bases lay outside the gene matches. This CDR3 region has 15 residues. Germline loops: CDR1 SGHTA, CDR2 FQGNSA. The CDR3 nucleotides are TGTGCCAGCAGCTTAGGGGCGGGAGCGGTTTACGAGCAGTACTTC. It codes for CASSLGAGAVYEQYF.

Only one count was recorded for this clone. The CDR3 coding sequence is TGTGCCAGCAGCACCACCTGGACTAGCGGGAGGGGCTCCTACAATGAGCAGTTCTTC. Translated: CASSTTWTSGRGSYNEQFF. The chain links TRBV11-2 to TRBJ2-1, with 15 nucleotides matching TRBD2. V lost 5 bases to trimming and J lost 0 bases; unmatched junction nucleotides: 8. The CDR3 is 19 residues long. Per germline, CDR1 SGHAT and CDR2 FQNNGV.

Comment on this clone: This sample also contains other DNA sequences that code for the same CDR3. This sequence joins TRBV5-1 and TRBJ2-1, with D tentatively TRBD2 (6 bases). This CDR3 is 13 amino acids long. With 3 bases removed from V and 5 bases from J, the gap between germline ends came to 9 bases. CDR1 is SGHRS and CDR2 is YFSETQ in the germline V gene. The CDR3 nucleotides are TGCGCCAGCAGCTCGGGACTGGACAATGAGCAGTTCTTC. Amino acid sequence: CASSSGLDNEQFF.

The chain combines TRBV7-2 with TRBJ2-7; TRBD2 matches 7 bases. The CDR3 has 19 amino acids. V was clipped by 1 base and J by 3 bases; unmatched bases: 18. Germline V CDR1 and CDR2: SGHTA, FQGNSA. CDR3 loop: CASSLVSHKSSGDSYEQYF. The CDR3 nucleotides are TGTGCCAGCAGCTTAGTCAGCCATAAATCTAGCGGCGACAGCTACGAGCAGTACTTC. Based on the CDR3 plus reference TRBV7-2 and TRBJ2-7, the full variable domain is GAGVSQSPSNKVTEKGKDVELRCDPISGHTALYWYRQSLGQGLEFLIYFQGNSAPDKSGLPSDRFSAERTGGSVSTLTIQRTQQEDSAVYLCASSLVSHKSSGDSYEQYFGPGTRLTVT.